Listed below are T cell receptor beta chains from one sample, sequenced in a study of blood T cell repertoires in COVID-19. Here immunoSEQ multiplex PCR was the method, and the copy in TCRdb shows in-frame clones only, minus some. The sample includes 300,000 to 350,000 clones, roughly 87% of them seen just once. Sequencing was performed on peripheral blood. Receptors originate from a man aged 25-45 years with COVID-19, enrolled during active disease. Each CDR3 is given with its conserved first and last residue. A D gene is named only where the DNA matches it firmly. Some rows mark clone size as missing; the rest say once, few, many or name a class of expanded clone.

d_gene	v_gene	j_gene	abundance	CDR3nt	CDR3aa
TRBD1	TRBV4-1	TRBJ2-1	-	TGCGCCAGCAGCCAGATGGGGACAGGGACCTACAATGAGCAGTTCTTC	CASSQMGTGTYNEQFF
TRBD1	TRBV9	TRBJ1-4	-	TGTGCCAGCAGCGTTTCAGGGGGCAGTGGTGAAAAACTGTTTTTT	CASSVSGGSGEKLFF
-	TRBV7-2	TRBJ2-1	-	TGTGCCAGCAGCTTAGGCTTTGCTAGCAGCTACAATGAGCAGTTCTTC	CASSLGFASSYNEQFF
-	TRBV27	TRBJ2-3	-	TGTGCCAGCAGCCCCCGGGTGAGCACAGATACGCAGTATTTT	CASSPRVSTDTQYF
TRBD1	TRBV5-4	TRBJ1-1	-	TGTGCCAGCAGCAAGGGACAGGGAGGTAAGGGCACTGAAGCTTTCTTT	CASSKGQGGKGTEAFF
-	TRBV30	TRBJ2-1	-	TGTGCCTGGAGTGTTATCTATGAGCAGTTCTTC	CAWSVIYEQFF
-	TRBV6-2/TRBV6-3	TRBJ2-7	once	TGTGCCAGCAGTTCTAGGGAGAACTCCTACGAGCAGTACTTC	CASSSRENSYEQYF
TRBD1	TRBV7-2	TRBJ2-4	-	TGTGCCAGCAGCCCGGACAGGGGGCGAGCCAAAAACATTCAGTACTTC	CASSPDRGRAKNIQYF
-	TRBV14	TRBJ1-5	once	TGTGCCAGCAGCCAAGGGGGGCCCTATCAGCCCCAGCATTTT	CASSQGGPYQPQHF
TRBD1	TRBV28	TRBJ2-7	-	TGTGCCAGCAGGCTAAACATGGACAGGCTCTACGAGCAGTACTTC	CASRLNMDRLYEQYF
TRBD2	TRBV15	TRBJ2-3	-	TGTGCCACCAGACCGGGACTAGCTTTGACAGATACGCAGTATTTT	CATRPGLALTDTQYF
-	TRBV10-2	TRBJ1-6	-	TGCGCCAGCAGTGAACCCCGGGGTTATTTTAATTCACCCCTCCACTTT	CASSEPRGYFNSPLHF
-	TRBV7-2	TRBJ2-7	-	TGTGCCAGCAGCTTAGCCAGGGCGTACGAGCAGTACTTC	CASSLARAYEQYF
TRBD2	TRBV7-7	TRBJ2-2	-	TGTGCCAGCAGCCACGCGGGGGGGCCTGTCGGGGAGCTGTTTTTT	CASSHAGGPVGELFF
-	TRBV28	TRBJ2-7	-	TGTGCCAGCGGGGGGATCCGGCAGTACTTC	CASGGIRQYF
-	TRBV24-1	TRBJ2-1	few	TGTGCCACCAGTGCCCTCTCTAGGGGCTCCCGGGTCGACGATGAGCAGTTCTTC	CATSALSRGSRVDDEQFF
-	TRBV6-2/TRBV6-3	TRBJ2-2	-	TGTGCCAGCAGTTACCCCTTTCCCGGGGGAACCGGGGAGCTGTTTTTT	CASSYPFPGGTGELFF
-	TRBV7-2	TRBJ2-2	-	TGTGCCAGCAGCTTAGTGGCGTATTACAGGAACACCGGGGAGCTGTTTTTT	CASSLVAYYRNTGELFF
-	TRBV20-1	TRBJ2-3	-	TGCAGTGCGAGGAGCACAGATACGCAGTATTTT	CSARSTDTQYF
TRBD2	TRBV27	TRBJ2-3	-	TGTGCCACCTTTAGCGGGGGAGGGACAGATACGCAGTATTTT	CATFSGGGTDTQYF
-	TRBV29-1	TRBJ2-2	-	TGCAGCGTTCAGGGGATCGCGAACACCGGGGAGCTGTTTTTT	CSVQGIANTGELFF
TRBD1	TRBV27	TRBJ1-1	-	TGTGCCAGCAGTCTCTCTGGGGACAGGGGCATGAACACTGAAGCTTTCTTT	CASSLSGDRGMNTEAFF
-	TRBV11-3	TRBJ1-1	-	TGTGCCAGCAGCTGGACGGCGGGGACTGAAGCTTTCTTT	CASSWTAGTEAFF
TRBD1	TRBV6-2/TRBV6-3	TRBJ2-1	-	TGTGCCAGCAGTTACAGGCAGGGGGCGTACAATGAGCAGTTCTTC	CASSYRQGAYNEQFF
-	TRBV6-5	TRBJ2-7	-	TGTGCCAGCAGTTACTCGATCTACGCCAACTCCTACGAGCAGTACTTC	CASSYSIYANSYEQYF
TRBD2	TRBV28	TRBJ2-5	-	TGTGCCAGCAGTTTATTGGGGGGGAGGGGACTACAAGAGACCCAGTACTTC	CASSLLGGRGLQETQYF
TRBD1	TRBV7-6	TRBJ1-5	-	TGTGCCAGCAGCCAACTACAGGGGGAAGGGCAGCCCCAGCATTTT	CASSQLQGEGQPQHF
-	TRBV30	TRBJ2-1	-	TGTGCCTGGAGCAGTCTAGCCGGGAGCTCCTACAATGAGCAGTTCTTC	CAWSSLAGSSYNEQFF